This T cell receptor (beta chain) was sequenced for a study of type 1 regulatory T cells. Study-wide findings and caveats: Type 1 regulatory T cells had a more restricted TCR repertoire than non-type 1 regulatory T cells.

This CDR3 comprises 12 residues. Germline CDR1 MNHEY, CDR2 SVGAGI. Trimming stripped 5 bases from V and 7 bases from J, with 11 bases between. TCRdb processed the reads anew with MiXCR; each CDR3 protein has one entry. The table has about 69,000 distinct CDR3 sequences, around 21% seen once. This clonotype showed up just a few times. What it binds is unknown. The sample comprised cultured type 1 regulatory T (Tr1) cells, either the whole culture or a sorted fraction (not recorded which). This sequence joins TRBV6-5 and TRBJ2-5, with D hard to call. The TCR originated in a human donor in good health. This CDR3 reads CASSTGLGTQYF. CDR3 sequence (DNA): TGTGCCAGCAGTACCGGATTAGGGACCCAGTACTTC.